A selection of T cell receptor beta chains follows, all from one sample in a study of blood T cell repertoires in COVID-19. The protocol was immunoSEQ multiplex PCR, while the TCRdb copy is restricted to in-frame clones and leaves out a portion. Of around 18,000 clones in the sample, about four fifths were seen once. Sequenced input: peripheral blood. Receptors were obtained from a man of 80 years or more with acute or convalescent COVID-19. CDR3s leave out the opening cysteine and the closing phenylalanine or tryptophan. The order of the fields is V gene, CDR3 protein.

>TRBV6-6
ASSYSQGSTDTQY
>TRBV15
ATSRGRSQGVNTEAF
>TRBV5-6
ASSYTIGLYSGNTIY
>TRBV29-1
SVDRNTEAF
>TRBV10-3
AAGQGETAYEQY
>TRBV2
ASRNDLFISY
>TRBV5-5
ASSLAPGLGTYGYT
>TRBV6-6
ASSLTTGQGTLSPLH
>TRBV6-6
ASSLGGGFGVGANVLT
>TRBV11-3
ASSFAGSYEQY
>TRBV27
ASSPWSGASGSTDTQY
>TRBV11-1
ASSLAADRARGYT
>TRBV5-1
ASSLGQGRDGYT
>TRBV21-1
ASSKVRTGGAHGYT
>TRBV5-1
ASSPITGASGNTIY
>TRBV5-1
ASSLGGQGYEQY
>TRBV5-6
ASSTHSSNSPLH
>TRBV19
ASSIDPQYGNTIY
>TRBV5-1
ASSLAGQNTDTQY
>TRBV14
ASSQALRGPVRQPQH
>TRBV24-1
ATSDPADRGNQPQH
>TRBV7-2
ASSLQNEQF
>TRBV6-1
ASSEAWRSGFAVEQY
>TRBV6-5
ASSRQGAATGELF
>TRBV10-1
ASSESGGVDEQF
>TRBV11-2
ASSLASYSPLH
>TRBV19
AINNGDTQY
>TRBV11-2
ASSLAAGTLTQY
>TRBV19
ASSNRQAGNTEAF
>TRBV7-2
ASSQSQGPTDTQY
>TRBV5-5
ASSLGQGAGENTIY
>TRBV3-1/TRBV3-2
ASSLTSPRGTYGYT
>TRBV30
AWSVQGNTEAF
>TRBV7-3
ASSLKGQGAGELF
>TRBV4-3
ASSLQDSMNTEAF
>TRBV11-2
ASSSTGGSSGNTIY
>TRBV6-5
ASSYVGPQGTEAF
>TRBV20-1
SATPAGYYT
>TRBV6-2/TRBV6-3
ASSFHQGSYEQY
>TRBV7-3
ASSFWDRVDNEQF
>TRBV18
ASSPGQGANTEAF
>TRBV6-1
ASSEPLAGGDTQY
>TRBV5-4
AIKEGTQETQY